The clone carrying this T cell receptor beta chain was recorded at least ten times. Its antigen remains unknown. The CDR3 length is 16 residues. The V gene end was trimmed by 3 bases and the J gene end by 1 base; junction bases not matched to a gene: 4. Germline V CDR1 and CDR2: SGHTA, FQGTGA. The data are from a study of T cells in Graves' hyperthyroidism and ophthalmopathy. Calling Graves' hyperthyroidism stable meant ophthalmopathy did not progress within 18 months. Exclusion of patients followed from uncontrolled infection, other autoimmune disease, pregnancy or lactation. RNA transcripts were the template for amplifying TCR beta CDR3 regions. When the TCR CDR3 underwent first-round RT-PCR, the HTBI primer set was used. One entry per CDR3 protein results from TCRdb running MiXCR on the multiplex PCR reads. The sample includes about 610,000 distinct CDR3 sequences, about half of them seen just once.

Overall study results and limits: A model of 13 V-J pairs discriminated ophthalmopathy from stable hyperthyroidism.

The V gene is TRBV7-3, the J gene TRBJ2-2; 8 bases line up with TRBD2. Sequenced material: peripheral blood or thyroid tissue (not recorded which). This TCR derives from a woman in her late teens or twenties with Graves' hyperthyroidism. CDR3 amino acids: CASSFSAGGNTGELFF. The CDR3, as DNA: TGTGCCAGCAGCTTTTCCGCGGGAGGGAACACCGGGGAGCTGTTTTTT.